This T cell receptor beta chain is drawn from a study of cytomegalovirus exposure and HLA in healthy donors. Use of 60 Vbeta and 13 Jbeta primers characterized the PCR. The method was immunoSEQ multiplex PCR; TCRdb's version includes in-frame clones alone and lacks a portion of them. The sample records fewer than 65,000 clones, approximately 87% being singletons. CDR3 size: 14 residues. Germline-derived CDR1 and CDR2 are SGHRS and YFSETQ. Trimming pared 0 bases from V and 8 bases from J, leaving 14 bases between. This chain connects TRBV5-1 to TRBJ1-1, with a possible D match to TRBD1 (5 bases). Sample: PBMCs. The sequence was obtained from a young man in good health and CMV-seronegative. The CDR3 reads CASSLEPGLIEAFF. The CDR3 DNA reads as TGCGCCAGCAGCTTGGAGCCAGGGTTAATCGAAGCTTTCTTT.